The 5 T cell receptor beta chains in this list originate from one sample, sequenced in a study of blood T cell repertoires in COVID-19. The method was immunoSEQ multiplex PCR; TCRdb's version includes in-frame clones alone and lacks a portion of them. This sample has 65,000 to 90,000 clones, with 85% to 90% found just once. The sequenced material came from peripheral blood. The receptors stem from a man older than 75 with acute or convalescent COVID-19.

CDR3 protein: CASSQDRGYEQYF. CDR3 bases: TGCGCCAGCAGCCAAGACAGGGGCTACGAGCAGTACTTC. The chain combines TRBV4-1 with TRBJ2-7, with D perhaps TRBD1 (6 bases). CDR3 length: 13 amino acids. Trimming left V 0 bases short and J 3 bases short, with 6 bases between. Germline CDR1 reads MGHRA; CDR2 reads YSYEKL.

This chain links TRBV7-2 with TRBJ1-1, with D unclear. The CDR3 is 13 residues long. V dropped 1 base and J dropped 6 bases, with 9 bases sitting between them. The germline V gene has CDR1 SGHTA and CDR2 FQGNSA. This CDR3 reads CASSLVFAAEAFF. For the CDR3, the DNA is TGTGCCAGCAGCTTAGTCTTCGCGGCTGAAGCTTTCTTT.

The chain links TRBV24-1 to TRBJ2-1; D not resolved. V lost 7 bases to trimming and J lost 8 bases, with 8 bases between them. The length of the CDR3 is 11 residues. The germline V gene encodes CDR1 KGHDR and CDR2 SFDVKD. The CDR3 nucleotides read TGTGCCACCAGAAAGGCGGATGAGCAGTTCTTC. Translation gives CATRKADEQFF.

The chain couples TRBV11-2 to TRBJ1-2, with 7 bases identical to TRBD1. This CDR3 contains 14 residues. The germline CDR1 and CDR2 sequences are SGHAT and FQNNGV. The ends lost 0 bases at V and 4 bases at J; junction bases unmatched: 2. CDR3 amino acids: CASSLEAGGYGYTF. CDR3 in DNA: TGTGCCAGCAGCTTAGAAGCAGGGGGCTATGGCTACACCTTC.

The rearrangement uses TRBV19 and TRBJ1-5, with 9 positions matching TRBD1. There are 17 residues in the CDR3. The ends lost 5 bases at V and 5 bases at J; junction bases unmatched: 13. Germline V gene sequence: CDR1 LNHDA, CDR2 SQIVND (reference sequence). This chain's CDR3 is CASSAISNYRGHQPQHF. CDR3 DNA sequence: TGTGCCAGTAGTGCAATCTCGAACTACAGGGGGCATCAGCCCCAGCATTTT.